This T cell receptor beta chain was documented in a study of blood T cell repertoires in COVID-19. Germline V lookup: CDR1 SGHTA, CDR2 FQGNSA. The ends lost 8 bases at V and 0 bases at J; junction bases unmatched: 14. The CDR3 covers 17 residues. The data were produced by immunoSEQ multiplex PCR, yet TCRdb's version contains in-frame clones alone and is incomplete. The table includes over 150,000 clones, around three quarters detected once. The chain uses TRBV7-2 and TRBJ1-1; TRBD1 aligns across 8 bases. The specimen was peripheral blood. The sequence was collected from an older man with acute or convalescent COVID-19. The CDR3 DNA follows: TGTGCCAGCGCGCCTGGACAGGGAAAAGGGATGAACACTGAAGCTTTCTTT. Protein sequence: CASAPGQGKGMNTEAFF.